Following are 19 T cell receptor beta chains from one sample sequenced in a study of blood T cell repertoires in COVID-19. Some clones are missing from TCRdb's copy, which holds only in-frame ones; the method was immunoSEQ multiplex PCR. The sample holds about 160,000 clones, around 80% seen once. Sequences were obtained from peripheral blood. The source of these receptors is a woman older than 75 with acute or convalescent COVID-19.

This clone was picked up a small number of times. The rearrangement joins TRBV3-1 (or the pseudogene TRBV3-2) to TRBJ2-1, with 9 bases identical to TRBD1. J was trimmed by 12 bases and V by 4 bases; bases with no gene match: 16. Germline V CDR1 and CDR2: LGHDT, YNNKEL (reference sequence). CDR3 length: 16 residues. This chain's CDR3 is CASSPLCRDRVWLQFF. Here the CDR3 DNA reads TGTGCCAGCAGCCCCCTGTGCCGGGACAGGGTTTGGTTGCAGTTCTTC.

Here the CDR3 reads CAWSVQQGRYGYTF. The CDR3 nucleotides read TGTGCCTGGAGTGTACAACAGGGCCGCTATGGCTACACCTTC. V gene TRBV30 combines with J gene TRBJ1-2; D might be TRBD1 (6 bases). The CDR3 totals 14 residues. The V end lost 0 bases, the J end lost 4 bases, and 12 bases lay between the germline ends. Germline values: CDR1 GTSNPN, CDR2 SVGIG (reference sequence).

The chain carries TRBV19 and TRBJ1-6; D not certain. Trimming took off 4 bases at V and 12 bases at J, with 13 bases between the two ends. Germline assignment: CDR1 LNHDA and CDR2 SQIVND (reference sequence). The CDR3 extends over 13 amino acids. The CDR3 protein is CASSTRTPGPLHF. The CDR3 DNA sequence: TGTGCCAGTAGTACACGTACCCCGGGACCCCTCCACTTT. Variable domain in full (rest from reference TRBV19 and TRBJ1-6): DGGITQSPKYLFRKEGQNVTLSCEQNLNHDAMYWYRQDPGQGLRLIYYSQIVNDFQKGDIAEGYSVSREKKESFPLTVTSAQKNPTAFYLCASSTRTPGPLHFGNGTRLTVT.

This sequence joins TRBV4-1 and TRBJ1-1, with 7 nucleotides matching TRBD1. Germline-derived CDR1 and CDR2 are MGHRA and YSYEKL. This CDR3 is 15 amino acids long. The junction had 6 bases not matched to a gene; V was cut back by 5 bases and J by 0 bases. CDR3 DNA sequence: TGCGCCAGCAGCATTGGACAGGTGATGAACACTGAAGCTTTCTTT. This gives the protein CASSIGQVMNTEAFF.

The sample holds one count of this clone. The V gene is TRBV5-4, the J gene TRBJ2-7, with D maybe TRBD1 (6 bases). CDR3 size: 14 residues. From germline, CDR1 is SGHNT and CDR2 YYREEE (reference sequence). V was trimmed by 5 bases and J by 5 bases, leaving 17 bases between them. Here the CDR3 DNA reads TGTGCCAGCAGTAAAAATCAGGGGTCGGACGAGCAGTACTTC. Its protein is CASSKNQGSDEQYF.

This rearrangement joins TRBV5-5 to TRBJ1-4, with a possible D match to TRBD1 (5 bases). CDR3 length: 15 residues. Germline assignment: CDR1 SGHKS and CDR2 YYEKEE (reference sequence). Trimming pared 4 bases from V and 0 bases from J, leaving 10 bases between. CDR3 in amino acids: CASSGLTATNEKLFF. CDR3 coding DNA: TGTGCCAGCAGCGGGTTGACAGCAACTAATGAAAAACTGTTTTTT.

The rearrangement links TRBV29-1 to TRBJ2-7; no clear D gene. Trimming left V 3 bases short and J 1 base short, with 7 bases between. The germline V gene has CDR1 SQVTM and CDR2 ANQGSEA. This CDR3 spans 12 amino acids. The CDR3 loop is CSVESGSYEQYF. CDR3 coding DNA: TGCAGCGTTGAGTCGGGTTCCTACGAGCAGTACTTC.

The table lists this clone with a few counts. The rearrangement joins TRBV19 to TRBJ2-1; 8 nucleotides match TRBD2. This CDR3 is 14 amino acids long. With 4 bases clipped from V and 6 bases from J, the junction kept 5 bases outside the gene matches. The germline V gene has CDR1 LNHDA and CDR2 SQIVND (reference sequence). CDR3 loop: CASSKGGTSNEQFF. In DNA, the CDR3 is TGTGCCAGTAGTAAGGGTGGGACTAGCAATGAGCAGTTCTTC.

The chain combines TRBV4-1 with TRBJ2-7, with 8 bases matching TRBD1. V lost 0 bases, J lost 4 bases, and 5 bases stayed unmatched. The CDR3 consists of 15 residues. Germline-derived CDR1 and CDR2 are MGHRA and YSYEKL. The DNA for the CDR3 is TGCGCCAGCAGCCAAGATCCGGGACAGGCTTACGAGCAGTACTTC. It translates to CASSQDPGQAYEQYF.

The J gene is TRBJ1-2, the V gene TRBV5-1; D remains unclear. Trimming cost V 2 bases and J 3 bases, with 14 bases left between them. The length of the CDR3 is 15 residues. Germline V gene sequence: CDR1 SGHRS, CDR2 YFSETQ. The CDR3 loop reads CASSLPSNADYGYTF. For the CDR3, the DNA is TGCGCCAGCAGCTTACCCTCAAACGCGGACTATGGCTACACCTTC.

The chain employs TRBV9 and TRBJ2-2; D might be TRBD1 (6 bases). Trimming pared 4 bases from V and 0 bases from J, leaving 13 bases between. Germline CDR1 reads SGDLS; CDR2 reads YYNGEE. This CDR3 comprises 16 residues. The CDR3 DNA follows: TGTGCCAGCAGCCGAGACGGGACACCGAACACCGGGGAGCTGTTTTTT. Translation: CASSRDGTPNTGELFF.

The CDR3 reads CASREDSYEQYF. The CDR3 coding sequence is TGTGCCAGCAGAGAAGACAGCTACGAGCAGTACTTC. This chain links TRBV12-3 or TRBV12-4 with TRBJ2-7; tentatively, D is TRBD1 (5 bases). V shed 6 bases and J shed 3 bases, with 9 bases lying between them. CDR3 size: 12 residues.

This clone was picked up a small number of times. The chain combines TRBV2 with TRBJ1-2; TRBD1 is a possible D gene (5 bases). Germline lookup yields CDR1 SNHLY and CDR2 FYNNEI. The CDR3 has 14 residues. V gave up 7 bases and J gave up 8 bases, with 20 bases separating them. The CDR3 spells CASTTGTPGVGYTF. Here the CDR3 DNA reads TGTGCCAGCACTACAGGCACCCCGGGTGTAGGCTACACCTTC.

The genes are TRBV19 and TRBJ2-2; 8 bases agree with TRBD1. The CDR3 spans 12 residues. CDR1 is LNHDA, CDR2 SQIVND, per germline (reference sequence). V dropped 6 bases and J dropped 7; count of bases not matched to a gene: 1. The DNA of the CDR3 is TGTGCCAGTAGACAGGGGGGCGGGGAGCTGTTTTTT. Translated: CASRQGGGELFF.

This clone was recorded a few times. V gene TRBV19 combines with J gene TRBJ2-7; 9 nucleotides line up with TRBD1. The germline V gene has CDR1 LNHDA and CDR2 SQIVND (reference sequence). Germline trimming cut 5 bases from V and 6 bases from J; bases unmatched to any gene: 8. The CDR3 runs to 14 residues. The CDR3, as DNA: TGTGCCAGTAGTGGGGGACAGGGAAGTTCCGAGCAGTACTTC. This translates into CASSGGQGSSEQYF.

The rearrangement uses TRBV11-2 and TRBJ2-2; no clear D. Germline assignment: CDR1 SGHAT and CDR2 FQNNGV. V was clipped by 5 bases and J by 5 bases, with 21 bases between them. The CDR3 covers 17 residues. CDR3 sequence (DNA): TGTGCCAGCAGCCCTAATTCTAACCCCATTCGTACCGGGGAGCTGTTTTTT. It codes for CASSPNSNPIRTGELFF.

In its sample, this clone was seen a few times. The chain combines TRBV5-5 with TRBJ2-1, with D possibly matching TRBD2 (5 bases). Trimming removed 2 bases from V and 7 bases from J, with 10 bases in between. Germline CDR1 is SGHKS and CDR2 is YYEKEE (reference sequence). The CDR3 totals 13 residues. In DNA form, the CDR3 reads TGTGCCAGCAGCTTCGGACTTGTGAATGAGCAGTTCTTC. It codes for CASSFGLVNEQFF.

CDR3 protein: CASRDSGGGAGPQHF. For the CDR3, the DNA is TGTGCCAGCAGGGACAGTGGGGGGGGCGCGGGGCCCCAGCATTTT. The genes are TRBV2 and TRBJ1-5; D might be TRBD1 (6 bases). The CDR3 contains 15 residues. Germline V gives CDR1 SNHLY, CDR2 FYNNEI. V gave up 6 bases and J gave up 9 bases, with 21 bases separating them.

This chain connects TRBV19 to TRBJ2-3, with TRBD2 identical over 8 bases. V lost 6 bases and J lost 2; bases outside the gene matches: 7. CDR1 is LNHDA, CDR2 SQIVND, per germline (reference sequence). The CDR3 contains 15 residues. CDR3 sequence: CASSHLAGHTDTQYF. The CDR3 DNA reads TGTGCCAGTAGCCATCTAGCGGGCCACACAGATACGCAGTATTTT.